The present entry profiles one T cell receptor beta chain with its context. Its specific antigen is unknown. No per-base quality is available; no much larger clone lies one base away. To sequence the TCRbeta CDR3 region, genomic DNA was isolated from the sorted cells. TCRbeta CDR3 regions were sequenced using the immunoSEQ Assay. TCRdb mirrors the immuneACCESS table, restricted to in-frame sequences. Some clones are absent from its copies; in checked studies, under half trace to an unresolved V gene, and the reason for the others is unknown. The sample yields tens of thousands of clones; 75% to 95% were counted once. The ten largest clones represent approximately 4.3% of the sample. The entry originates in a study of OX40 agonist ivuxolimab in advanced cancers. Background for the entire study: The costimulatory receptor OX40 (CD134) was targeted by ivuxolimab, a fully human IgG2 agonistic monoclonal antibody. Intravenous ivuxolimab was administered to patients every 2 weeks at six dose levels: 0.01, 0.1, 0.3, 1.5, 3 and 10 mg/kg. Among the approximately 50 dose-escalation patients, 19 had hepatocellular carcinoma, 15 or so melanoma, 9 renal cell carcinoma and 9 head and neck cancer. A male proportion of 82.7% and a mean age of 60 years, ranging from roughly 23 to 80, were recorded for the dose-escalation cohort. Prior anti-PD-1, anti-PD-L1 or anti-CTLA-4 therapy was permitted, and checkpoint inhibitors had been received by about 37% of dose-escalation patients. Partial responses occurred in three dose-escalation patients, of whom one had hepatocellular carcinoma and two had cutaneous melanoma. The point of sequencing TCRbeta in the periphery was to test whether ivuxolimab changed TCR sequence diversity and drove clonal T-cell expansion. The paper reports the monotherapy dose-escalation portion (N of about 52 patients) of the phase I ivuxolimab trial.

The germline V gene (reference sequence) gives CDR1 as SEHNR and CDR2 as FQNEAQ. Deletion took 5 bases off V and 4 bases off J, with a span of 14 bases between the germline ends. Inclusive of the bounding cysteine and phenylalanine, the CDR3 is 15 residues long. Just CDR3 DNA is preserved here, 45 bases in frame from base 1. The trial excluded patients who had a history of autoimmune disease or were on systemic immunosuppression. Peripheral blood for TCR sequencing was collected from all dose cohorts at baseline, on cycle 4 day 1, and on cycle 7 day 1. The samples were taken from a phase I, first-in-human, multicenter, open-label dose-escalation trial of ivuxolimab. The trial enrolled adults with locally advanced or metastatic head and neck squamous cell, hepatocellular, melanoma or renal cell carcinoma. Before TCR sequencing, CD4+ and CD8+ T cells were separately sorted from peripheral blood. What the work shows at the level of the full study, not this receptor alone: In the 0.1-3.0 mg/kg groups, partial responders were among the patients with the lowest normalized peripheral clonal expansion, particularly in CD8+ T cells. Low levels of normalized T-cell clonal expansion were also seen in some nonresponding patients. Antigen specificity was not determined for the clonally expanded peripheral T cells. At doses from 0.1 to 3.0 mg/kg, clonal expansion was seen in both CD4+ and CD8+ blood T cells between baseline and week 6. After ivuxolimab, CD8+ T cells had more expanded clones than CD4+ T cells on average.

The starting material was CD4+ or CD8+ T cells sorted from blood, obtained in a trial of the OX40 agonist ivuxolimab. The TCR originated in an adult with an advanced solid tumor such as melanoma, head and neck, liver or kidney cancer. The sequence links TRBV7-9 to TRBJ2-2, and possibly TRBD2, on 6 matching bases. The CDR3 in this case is CASSPLANRTGELFF. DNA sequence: TGTGCCAGCAGCCCACTAGCAAATCGCACCGGGGAGCTGTTTTTT.